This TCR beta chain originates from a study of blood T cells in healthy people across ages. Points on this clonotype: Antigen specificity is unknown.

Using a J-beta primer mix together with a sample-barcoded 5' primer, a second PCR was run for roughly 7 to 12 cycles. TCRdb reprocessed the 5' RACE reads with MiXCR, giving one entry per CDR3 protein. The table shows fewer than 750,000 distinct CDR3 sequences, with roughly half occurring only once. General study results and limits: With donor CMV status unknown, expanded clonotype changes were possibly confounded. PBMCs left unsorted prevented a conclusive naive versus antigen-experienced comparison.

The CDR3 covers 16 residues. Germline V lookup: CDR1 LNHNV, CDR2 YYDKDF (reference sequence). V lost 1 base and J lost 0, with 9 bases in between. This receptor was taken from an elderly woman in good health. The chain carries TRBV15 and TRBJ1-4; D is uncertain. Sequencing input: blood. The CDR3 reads CATSRGRTATNEKLFF. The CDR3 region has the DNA TGTGCCACCAGCAGAGGACGGACTGCAACTAATGAAAAACTGTTTTTT.